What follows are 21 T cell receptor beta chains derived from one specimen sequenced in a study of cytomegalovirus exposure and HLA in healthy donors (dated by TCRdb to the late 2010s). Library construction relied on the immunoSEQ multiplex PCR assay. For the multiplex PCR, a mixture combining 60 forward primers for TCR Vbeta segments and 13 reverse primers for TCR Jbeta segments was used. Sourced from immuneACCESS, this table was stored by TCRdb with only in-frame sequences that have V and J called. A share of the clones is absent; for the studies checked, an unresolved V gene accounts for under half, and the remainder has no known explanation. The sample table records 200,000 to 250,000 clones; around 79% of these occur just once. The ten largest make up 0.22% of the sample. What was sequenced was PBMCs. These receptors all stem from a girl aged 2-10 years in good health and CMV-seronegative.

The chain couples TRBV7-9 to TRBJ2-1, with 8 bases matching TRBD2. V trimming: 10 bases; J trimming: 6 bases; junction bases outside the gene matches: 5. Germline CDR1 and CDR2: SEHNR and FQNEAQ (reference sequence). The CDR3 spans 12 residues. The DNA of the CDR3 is TGTGCCATAGCGGGGCCGGGCAATGAGCAGTTCTTC. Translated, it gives CAIAGPGNEQFF. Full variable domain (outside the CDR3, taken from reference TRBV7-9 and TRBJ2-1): DTGVSQNPRHKITKRGQNVTFRCDPISEHNRLYWYRQTLGQGPEFLTYFQNEAQLEKSRLLSDRFSAERPKGSFSTLEIQRTEQGDSAMYLCAIAGPGNEQFFGPGTRLTVL.

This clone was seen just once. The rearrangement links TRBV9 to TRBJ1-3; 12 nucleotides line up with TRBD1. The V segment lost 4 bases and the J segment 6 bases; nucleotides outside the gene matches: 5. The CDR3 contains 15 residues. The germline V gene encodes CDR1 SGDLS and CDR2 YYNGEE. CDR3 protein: CASSPGTGGTNTIYF. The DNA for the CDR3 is TGTGCCAGCAGCCCTGGGACAGGGGGCACAAACACCATATATTTT.

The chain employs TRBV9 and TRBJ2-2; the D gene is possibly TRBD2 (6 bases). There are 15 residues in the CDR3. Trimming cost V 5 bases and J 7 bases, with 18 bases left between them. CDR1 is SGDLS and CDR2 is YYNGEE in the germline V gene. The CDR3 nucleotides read TGTGCCAGCAGGGCGAGCGGAGGGGCCCACGGGGAGCTGTTTTTT. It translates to CASRASGGAHGELFF.

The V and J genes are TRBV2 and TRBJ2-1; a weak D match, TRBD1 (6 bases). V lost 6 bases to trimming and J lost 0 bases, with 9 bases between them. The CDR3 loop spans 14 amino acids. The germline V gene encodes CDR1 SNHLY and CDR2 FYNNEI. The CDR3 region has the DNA TGTGCCAGCAGAACAGGGAGCTCCTACAATGAGCAGTTCTTC. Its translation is CASRTGSSYNEQFF.

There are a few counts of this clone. The CDR3 loop reads CASSETERGYNEQFF. CDR3 bases: TGTGCCAGCAGTGAAACTGAGCGGGGTTACAATGAGCAGTTCTTC. The chain carries TRBV6-1 and TRBJ2-1, with TRBD2 identical over 7 bases. This CDR3 has 15 amino acids. With V trimmed by 2 bases and J by 4 bases, 5 bases remained unmatched. Germline CDR1 reads MNHNS; CDR2 reads SASEGT.

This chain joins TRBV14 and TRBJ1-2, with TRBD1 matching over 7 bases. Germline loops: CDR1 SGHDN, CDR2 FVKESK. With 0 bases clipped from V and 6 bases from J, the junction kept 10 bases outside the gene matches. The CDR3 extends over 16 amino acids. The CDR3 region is CASSQDIRDRYNGYTF. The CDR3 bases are TGTGCCAGCAGCCAAGATATCAGGGACAGATATAATGGCTACACCTTC.

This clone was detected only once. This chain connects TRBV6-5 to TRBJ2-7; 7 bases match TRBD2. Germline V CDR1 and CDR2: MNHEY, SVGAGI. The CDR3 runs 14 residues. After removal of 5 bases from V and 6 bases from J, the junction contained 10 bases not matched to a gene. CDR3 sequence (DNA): TGTGCCAGCAGTCCCCTGGGGGGGGTTGGCGAGCAGTACTTC. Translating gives CASSPLGGVGEQYF.

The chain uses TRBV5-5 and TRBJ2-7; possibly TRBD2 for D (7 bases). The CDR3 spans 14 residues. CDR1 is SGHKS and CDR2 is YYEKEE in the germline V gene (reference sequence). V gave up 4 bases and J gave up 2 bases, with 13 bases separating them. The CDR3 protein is CASSMRGGPYEQYF. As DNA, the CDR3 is TGTGCCAGCAGCATGAGGGGGGGCCCCTACGAGCAGTACTTC.

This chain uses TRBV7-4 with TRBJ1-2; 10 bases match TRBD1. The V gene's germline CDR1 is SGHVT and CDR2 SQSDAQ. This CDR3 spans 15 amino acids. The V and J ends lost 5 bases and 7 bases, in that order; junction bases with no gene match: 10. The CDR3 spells CASSPRQGATCGYTF. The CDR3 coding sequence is TGTGCCAGCAGCCCGAGACAGGGGGCGACGTGTGGCTACACCTTC. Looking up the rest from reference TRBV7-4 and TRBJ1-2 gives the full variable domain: GAGVSQSPRYKVAKRGRDVALRCDSISGHVTLYWYRQTLGQGSEVLTYSQSDAQRDKSGRPSGRFSAERPERSVSTLKIQRTEQGDSAVYLCASSPRQGATCGYTFGSGTRLTVV.

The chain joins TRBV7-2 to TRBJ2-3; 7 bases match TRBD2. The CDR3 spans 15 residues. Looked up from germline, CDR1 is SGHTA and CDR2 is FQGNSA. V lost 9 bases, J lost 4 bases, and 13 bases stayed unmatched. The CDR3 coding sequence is TGTGCCAGTATAATTGAGCGGGACTTCCCAGATACGCAGTATTTT. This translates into CASIIERDFPDTQYF.

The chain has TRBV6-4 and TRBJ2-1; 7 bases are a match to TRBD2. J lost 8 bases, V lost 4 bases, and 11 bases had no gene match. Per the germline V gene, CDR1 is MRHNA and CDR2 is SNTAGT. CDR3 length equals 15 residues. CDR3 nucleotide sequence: TGTGCCAGCAGTGCCCTGGGCGGGAGTAGCCATGAGCAGTTCTTC. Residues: CASSALGGSSHEQFF.

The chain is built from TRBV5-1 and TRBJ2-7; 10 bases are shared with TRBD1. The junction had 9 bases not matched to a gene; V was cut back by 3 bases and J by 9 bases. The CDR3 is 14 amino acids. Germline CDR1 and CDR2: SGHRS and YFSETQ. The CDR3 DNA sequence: TGCGCCAGCAGCTCCCCGGGACAGGGGTTTGTGCAGTACTTC. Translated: CASSSPGQGFVQYF.

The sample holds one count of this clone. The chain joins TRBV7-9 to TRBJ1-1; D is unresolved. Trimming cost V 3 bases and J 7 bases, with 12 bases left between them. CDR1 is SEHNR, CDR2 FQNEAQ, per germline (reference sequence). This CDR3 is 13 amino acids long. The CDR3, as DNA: TGTGCCAGCAGCTTGGGAATAGGGAGTGAAGCTTTCTTT. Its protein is CASSLGIGSEAFF.

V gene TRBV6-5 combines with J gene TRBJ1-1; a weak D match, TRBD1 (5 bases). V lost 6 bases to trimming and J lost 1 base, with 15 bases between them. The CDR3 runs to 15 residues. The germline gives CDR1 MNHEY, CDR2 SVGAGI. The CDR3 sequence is CASREFGGRNTEAFF. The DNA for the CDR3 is TGTGCCAGCAGGGAGTTCGGGGGGAGGAACACTGAAGCTTTCTTT.

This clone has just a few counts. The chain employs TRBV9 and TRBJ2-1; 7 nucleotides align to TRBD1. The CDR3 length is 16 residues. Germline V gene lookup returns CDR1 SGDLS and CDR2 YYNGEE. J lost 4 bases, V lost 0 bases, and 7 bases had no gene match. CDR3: CASSVASRGSYNEQFF. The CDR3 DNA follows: TGTGCCAGCAGCGTAGCGTCCAGGGGGTCTTACAATGAGCAGTTCTTC. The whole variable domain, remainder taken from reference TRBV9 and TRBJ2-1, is DSGVTQTPKHLITATGQRVTLRCSPRSGDLSVYWYQQSLDQGLQFLIQYYNGEERAKGNILERFSAQQFPDLHSELNLSSLELGDSALYFCASSVASRGSYNEQFFGPGTRLTVL.

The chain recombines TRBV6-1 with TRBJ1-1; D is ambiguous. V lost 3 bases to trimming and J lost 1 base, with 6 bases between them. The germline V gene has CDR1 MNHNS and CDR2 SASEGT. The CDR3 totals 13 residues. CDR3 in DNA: TGTGCCAGCAGTGATAGAGAGAACACTGAAGCTTTCTTT. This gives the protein CASSDRENTEAFF.

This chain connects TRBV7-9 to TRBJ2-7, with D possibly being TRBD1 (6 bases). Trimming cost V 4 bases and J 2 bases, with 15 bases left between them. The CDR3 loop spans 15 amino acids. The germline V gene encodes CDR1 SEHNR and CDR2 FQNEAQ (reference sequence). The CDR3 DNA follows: TGTGCCAGCAGCTCAACAACAGGGCCGCCCTACGAGCAGTACTTC. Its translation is CASSSTTGPPYEQYF.

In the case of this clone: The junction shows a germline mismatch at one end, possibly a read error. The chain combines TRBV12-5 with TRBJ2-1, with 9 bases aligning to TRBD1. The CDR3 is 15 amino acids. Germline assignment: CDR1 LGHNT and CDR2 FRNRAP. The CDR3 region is CASGLGQGSYNEQFF. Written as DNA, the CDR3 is TGTGCTAGTGGCTTGGGACAGGGATCCTACAATGAGCAGTTCTTC.

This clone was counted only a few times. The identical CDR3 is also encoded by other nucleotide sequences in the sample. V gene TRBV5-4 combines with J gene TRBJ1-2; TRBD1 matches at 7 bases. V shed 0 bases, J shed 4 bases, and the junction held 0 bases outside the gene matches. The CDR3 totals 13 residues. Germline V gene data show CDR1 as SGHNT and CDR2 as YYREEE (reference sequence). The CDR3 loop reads CASSLDRGYGYTF. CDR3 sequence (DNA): TGTGCCAGCAGCTTGGACAGGGGCTATGGCTACACCTTC.

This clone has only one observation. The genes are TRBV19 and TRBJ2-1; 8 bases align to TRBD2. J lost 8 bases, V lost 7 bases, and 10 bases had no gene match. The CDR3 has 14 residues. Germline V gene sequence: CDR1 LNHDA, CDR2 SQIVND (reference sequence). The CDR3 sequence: CASKPVAGTDEQFF. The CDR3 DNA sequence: TGTGCCAGTAAGCCCGTAGCGGGAACGGATGAGCAGTTCTTC. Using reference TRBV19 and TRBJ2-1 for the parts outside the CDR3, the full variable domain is DGGITQSPKYLFRKEGQNVTLSCEQNLNHDAMYWYRQDPGQGLRLIYYSQIVNDFQKGDIAEGYSVSREKKESFPLTVTSAQKNPTAFYLCASKPVAGTDEQFFGPGTRLTVL.

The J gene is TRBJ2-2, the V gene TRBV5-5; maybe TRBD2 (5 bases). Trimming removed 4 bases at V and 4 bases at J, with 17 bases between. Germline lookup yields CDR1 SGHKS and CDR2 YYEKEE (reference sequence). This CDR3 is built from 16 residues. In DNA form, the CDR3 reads TGTGCCAGCAGCCTAGAGGTTCGGGGATTCACCGGGGAGCTGTTTTTT. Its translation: CASSLEVRGFTGELFF.